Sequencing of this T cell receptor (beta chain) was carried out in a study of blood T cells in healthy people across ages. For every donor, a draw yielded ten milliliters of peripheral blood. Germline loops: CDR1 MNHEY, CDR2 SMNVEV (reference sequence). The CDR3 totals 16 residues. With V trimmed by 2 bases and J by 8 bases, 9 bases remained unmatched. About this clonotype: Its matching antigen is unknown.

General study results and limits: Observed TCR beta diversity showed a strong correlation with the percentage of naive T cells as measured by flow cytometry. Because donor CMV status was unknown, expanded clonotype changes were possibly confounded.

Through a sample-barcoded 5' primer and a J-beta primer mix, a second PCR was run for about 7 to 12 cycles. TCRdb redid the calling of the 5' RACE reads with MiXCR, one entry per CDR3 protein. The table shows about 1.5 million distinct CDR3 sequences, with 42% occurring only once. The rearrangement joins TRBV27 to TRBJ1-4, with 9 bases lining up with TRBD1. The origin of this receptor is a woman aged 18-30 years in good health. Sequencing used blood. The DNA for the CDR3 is TGTGCCAGCAGTTTACTCCCGGGACAGGGTAAAGAAAAACTGTTTTTT. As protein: CASSLLPGQGKEKLFF.